Each of the 9 T cell receptor beta chains below was sequenced from the same sample in a study of T-cell memory formation after mild COVID-19. TCRdb independently ran MiXCR on the 5' RACE reads; one entry per CDR3 protein. The profile shows under 300,000 distinct CDR3 sequences, over 8.5% of them singletons. What was sequenced was PBMCs or a T cell subset sorted from them (not recorded which). These receptors originate from a man between 18 and 29 years old who had mild COVID-19 (a few samples of this study predate the infection). Cell type and time point are not known.

The table lists this clonotype with many counts. This sequence joins TRBV5-1 and TRBJ2-5, with TRBD2 matching over 8 bases. Germline loops: CDR1 SGHRS, CDR2 YFSETQ. Losses at the gene ends were 3 bases for V and 1 base for J; bases not matched to a gene: 8. CDR3 length: 16 residues. CDR3 loop: CASSSVAGYLQETQYF. In DNA, the CDR3 is TGCGCCAGCAGCTCCGTAGCGGGATACCTCCAAGAGACCCAGTACTTC.

J is TRBJ2-1 and V is TRBV27, with D unclear. Germline V gene lookup returns CDR1 MNHEY and CDR2 SMNVEV (reference sequence). The CDR3 has 15 amino acids. With 0 bases removed from V and 6 bases from J, the gap between germline ends came to 12 bases. The CDR3 DNA is TGTGCCAGCAGTTTATCGTTACTGGCTACCAATGAGCAGTTCTTC. Its protein product is CASSLSLLATNEQFF.

This sequence joins TRBV12-3 or TRBV12-4 and TRBJ1-2, with 7 bases lining up with TRBD1. The CDR3 extends over 13 amino acids. Trimming at V came to 5 bases and at J to 11 bases, leaving 11 bases not matched to a gene. CDR3 nucleotides: TGTGCCAGCAGTCCGGTTAGGGGGCTGGGGTACACCTTC. It translates to CASSPVRGLGYTF.

This clonotype has a handful of counts. The chain combines TRBV20-1 with TRBJ1-5; 12 bases fit TRBD1. Germline V gene lookup returns CDR1 DFQATT and CDR2 SNEGSKA (reference sequence). V was pared by 3 bases and J by 0 bases, with 3 bases of the junction left unmatched. The CDR3 is made up of 16 amino acids. The CDR3 nucleotides are TGCAGTGCTAGTTCGGGACAGGGGGCTAGCAATCAGCCCCAGCATTTT. The encoded protein is CSASSGQGASNQPQHF.

This clonotype was seen many times. V usage is TRBV20-1 and J usage is TRBJ1-1; maybe TRBD1 (6 bases). The V end lost 6 bases, the J end lost 0 bases, and 14 bases lay between the germline ends. The CDR3 runs to 14 residues. CDR1 and CDR2 from the germline V gene are DFQATT and SNEGSKA (reference sequence). CDR3 protein: CSAQGGTLNTEAFF. The CDR3, as DNA: TGCAGTGCCCAAGGCGGGACATTGAACACTGAAGCTTTCTTT.

This clonotype occurred many times. The gene calls are TRBV10-3 and TRBJ2-7; TRBD1 matches at 9 bases. CDR1 and CDR2 from the germline V gene are ENHRY and SYGVKD. This CDR3 has 16 residues. The ends lost 3 bases at V and 0 bases at J; junction bases unmatched: 6. The DNA of the CDR3 is TGTGCCATCAGTGACGGACCGGGACAGGGCTCCTACGAGCAGTACGTC. It specifies CAISDGPGQGSYEQYV.

Ten or more counts support this clonotype. The rearrangement joins TRBV5-6 to TRBJ2-2, with D possibly matching TRBD1 (5 bases). The ends were cut back, 0 bases at V and 4 bases at J, with 28 bases in the middle. Germline V gene data show CDR1 as SGHDT and CDR2 as YYEEEE. This CDR3 is built from 21 residues. CDR3 sequence: CASSLVSLWQGGIGVTGELFF. CDR3 nucleotide sequence: TGTGCCAGCAGCTTGGTGTCGTTGTGGCAGGGTGGGATTGGAGTCACCGGGGAGCTGTTTTTT.

The chain uses TRBV23-1 and TRBJ2-1, with a tentative D call TRBD1 (5 bases). TRBV23-1 is an open reading frame, and its role is uncertain. V shed 6 bases and J shed 0 bases, with 18 bases lying between them. CDR3 length: 17 amino acids. The CDR3 reads CASSRLTDSSSYNEQFF. CDR3 DNA: TGCGCCAGCAGCCGTTTGACAGACAGCAGCTCCTACAATGAGCAGTTCTTC.

This clonotype was counted only a few times. The gene calls are TRBV20-1 and TRBJ1-1; unclear D gene. In germline, CDR1 is DFQATT, CDR2 SNEGSKA (reference sequence). This CDR3 comprises 14 residues. Trimming shortened V by 5 bases and J by 4 bases, and 17 bases separated the two germline ends. The CDR3 region is CSALSMRQSTEAFF. CDR3 in DNA: TGCAGTGCTCTCTCAATGAGGCAGAGCACTGAAGCTTTCTTT.